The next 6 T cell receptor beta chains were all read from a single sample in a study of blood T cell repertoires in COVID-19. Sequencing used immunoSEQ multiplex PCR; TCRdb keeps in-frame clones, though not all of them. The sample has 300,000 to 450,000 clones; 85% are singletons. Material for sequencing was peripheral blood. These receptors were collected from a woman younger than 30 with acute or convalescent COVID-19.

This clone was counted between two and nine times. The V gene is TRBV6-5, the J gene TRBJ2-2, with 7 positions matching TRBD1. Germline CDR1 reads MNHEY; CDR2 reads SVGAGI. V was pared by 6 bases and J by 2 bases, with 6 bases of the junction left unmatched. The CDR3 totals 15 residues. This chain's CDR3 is CASRRQGANTGELFF. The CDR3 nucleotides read TGTGCCAGCAGAAGACAGGGAGCCAACACCGGGGAGCTGTTTTTT.

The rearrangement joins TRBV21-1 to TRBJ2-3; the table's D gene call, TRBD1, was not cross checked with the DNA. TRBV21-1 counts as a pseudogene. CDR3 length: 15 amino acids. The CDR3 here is CASGGEGQGRFTQYF. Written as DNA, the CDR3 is TGTGCCAGCGGGGGGGAAGGACAGGGGAGGTTTACGCAGTATTTT.

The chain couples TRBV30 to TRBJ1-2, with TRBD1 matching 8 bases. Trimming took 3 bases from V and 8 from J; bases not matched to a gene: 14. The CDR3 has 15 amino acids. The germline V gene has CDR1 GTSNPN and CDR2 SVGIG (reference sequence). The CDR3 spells CAWSPPRTGREGYTF. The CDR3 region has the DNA TGTGCCTGGAGCCCACCCCGGACAGGGAGGGAGGGCTACACCTTC.

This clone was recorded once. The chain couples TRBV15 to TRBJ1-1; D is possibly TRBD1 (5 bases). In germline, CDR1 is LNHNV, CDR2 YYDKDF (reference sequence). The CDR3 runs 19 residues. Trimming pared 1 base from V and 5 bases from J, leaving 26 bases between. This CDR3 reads CATSRALRDARGEGTEAFF. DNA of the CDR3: TGTGCCACCAGCAGAGCCCTTCGGGACGCCCGCGGGGAAGGGACTGAAGCTTTCTTT. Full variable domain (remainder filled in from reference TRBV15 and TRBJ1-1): DAMVIQNPRYQVTQFGKPVTLSCSQTLNHNVMYWYQQKSSQAPKLLFHYYDKDFNNEADTPDNFQSRRPNTSFCFLDIRSPGLGDTAMYLCATSRALRDARGEGTEAFFGQGTRLTVV.

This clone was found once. CDR3 region: CAWSPNGGASGYTF. Here the CDR3 DNA reads TGTGCCTGGAGTCCTAATGGAGGGGCGAGTGGCTACACCTTC. V gene TRBV30 combines with J gene TRBJ1-2; TRBD1 might be the D (5 bases). The length of the CDR3 is 14 residues. V was clipped by 2 bases and J by 7 bases, with 17 bases between them. Per the germline V gene, CDR1 is GTSNPN and CDR2 is SVGIG (reference sequence).

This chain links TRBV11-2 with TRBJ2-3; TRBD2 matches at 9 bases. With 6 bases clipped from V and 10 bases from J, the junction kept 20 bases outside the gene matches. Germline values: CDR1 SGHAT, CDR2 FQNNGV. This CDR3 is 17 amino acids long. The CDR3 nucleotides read TGTGCCAGCAGAAGTCCTCGACACCCTAGCGGGGCAATGGCGCAGTATTTT. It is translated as CASRSPRHPSGAMAQYF.